This T cell receptor (beta chain) emerged from a study of T-cell memory formation after mild COVID-19. Overall study: Clusters of TCRs were largely donor specific.

With regard to this clonotype: Its antigen is not identified.

Findings and caveats of the study: CD4/CD8 balance held among clones contracting day 15 to 85, and later expanders leaned CD4+.

Using its own MiXCR run on the 5' RACE reads, TCRdb lists one record per CDR3 protein. Of 470,000 or so distinct CDR3 sequences listed, approximately 20% are singletons. This TCR was recovered from an adult woman who had mild COVID-19 (a few samples of this study predate the infection). Cell type and time point are not known. Sample: PBMCs or a T cell subset sorted from them (not recorded which).

The DNA for the CDR3 is TGCGCCAGCAGCCCACTAGACAACTATGGCTACACCTTC. Translating gives CASSPLDNYGYTF. V and J are TRBV4-1 and TRBJ1-2; D gene ambiguous. CDR3 length: 13 residues. Trimming cost V 4 bases and J 2 bases, with 8 bases left between them. Per germline, CDR1 MGHRA and CDR2 YSYEKL.